Presented here are 5 T cell receptor beta chains from one specimen sequenced in a study of T cell repertoires in aging, cancer and after chemotherapy. Peripheral blood genomic DNA, not sorted cells or RNA, was the template. TRB rearrangements spanning V, D and J were amplified using mixed TRB-A/B primers. TCRdb re-called the multiplex PCR reads through MiXCR, storing one row per CDR3 protein. In the table there are about 10,000 distinct CDR3 sequences, 32% of which are singletons. Sequencing input: blood. The receptors were sampled from a human donor in good health. The donor label of this sample is uncertain.

V and J are TRBV11-1 and TRBJ1-1; D gene unclear. Germline CDR1 SGHAT, CDR2 FQDESV (reference sequence). This CDR3 is 12 amino acids long. The germline V and J ends were trimmed by 2 bases and 0 bases, with 1 base remaining between them. The CDR3 region has the DNA TGTGCCAGCAGCTTACTGAACACTGAAGCTTTCTTT. This translates into CASSLLNTEAFF.

This clonotype was recorded a few times. V is TRBV12-3 or TRBV12-4 and J is TRBJ2-2; D gene unclear. The CDR3 is made up of 13 amino acids. Deletions cut 5 bases from V and 2 bases from J, with 6 bases between. DNA for the CDR3: TGTGCCAGCAGTAACAGTAACACCGGGGAGCTGTTTTTT. Amino acid sequence: CASSNSNTGELFF.

V and J are TRBV18 and TRBJ1-1; D might be TRBD1 (6 bases). V shed 2 bases and J shed 6 bases, with 19 bases lying between them. Per germline, CDR1 KGHSH and CDR2 LQKENI. This CDR3 spans 16 amino acids. CDR3 residues: CASSPSPIAGGPEAFF. The CDR3 bases are TGTGCCAGCTCACCATCCCCTATAGCGGGGGGGCCTGAAGCTTTCTTT.

The chain couples TRBV12-3 or TRBV12-4 to TRBJ2-7, with 9 bases aligning to TRBD1. The V and J ends lost 4 bases and 3 bases, in that order; junction bases with no gene match: 7. The CDR3 spans 15 residues. The CDR3 protein is CASSSEPGQGYEQYF. The CDR3 DNA reads as TGTGCCAGCAGTTCCGAACCGGGACAGGGCTACGAGCAGTACTTC.

V usage is TRBV19 and J usage is TRBJ2-5; TRBD1 aligns across 7 bases. V shed 6 bases and J 5 bases; nucleotides not matched to a gene: 24. The CDR3 loop spans 19 amino acids. The germline CDR1 and CDR2 sequences are LNHDA and SQIVND (reference sequence). The DNA of the CDR3 is TGTGCCAGTAGCCCGGTAGGCAGGGGGATGTTTGGGTTTCGGGAGACCCAGTACTTC. Translated, it gives CASSPVGRGMFGFRETQYF. The full variable domain, rest sourced from reference TRBV19 and TRBJ2-5, is DGGITQSPKYLFRKEGQNVTLSCEQNLNHDAMYWYRQDPGQGLRLIYYSQIVNDFQKGDIAEGYSVSREKKESFPLTVTSAQKNPTAFYLCASSPVGRGMFGFRETQYFGPGTRLLVL.